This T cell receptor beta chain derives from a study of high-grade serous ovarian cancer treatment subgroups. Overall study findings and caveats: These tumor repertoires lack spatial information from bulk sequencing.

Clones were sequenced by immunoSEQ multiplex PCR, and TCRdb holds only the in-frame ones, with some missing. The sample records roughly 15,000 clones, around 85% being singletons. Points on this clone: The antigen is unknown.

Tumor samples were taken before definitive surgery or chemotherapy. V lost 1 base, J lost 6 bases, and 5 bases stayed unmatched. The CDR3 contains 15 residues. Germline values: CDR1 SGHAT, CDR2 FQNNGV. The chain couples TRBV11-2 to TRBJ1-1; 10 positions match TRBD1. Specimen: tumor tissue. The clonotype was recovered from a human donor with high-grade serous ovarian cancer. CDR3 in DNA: TGTGCCAGCAGCTTAGCCCTTGGACAGGGGGCTGAAGCTTTCTTT. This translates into CASSLALGQGAEAFF.